These T cell receptor beta chains were read from a single sample in a study of CDR3 diversity in severe acne. One entry per CDR3 protein results from TCRdb running MiXCR on the PCR reads. Among around 100,000 distinct CDR3 sequences, roughly 51% were seen once, and the ten largest hold 9.5% to 15%. The sample taken for sequencing was blood. Every receptor here comes from a male donor with acne. Both conserved end residues are part of each CDR3.

v_call: TRBV7-2; j_call: TRBJ2-5; cdr3_aa: CASSSGLAGSETQYF
v_call: TRBV2; j_call: TRBJ2-7; cdr3_aa: CASSVMSQGLGEQYF
v_call: TRBV7-9; j_call: TRBJ1-6; cdr3_aa: CASSKEGGWNSPLHF
v_call: TRBV10-1; j_call: TRBJ1-2; cdr3_aa: CASSKGANYGYTF
v_call: TRBV7-9; j_call: TRBJ1-3; cdr3_aa: CASSLAPGTGNTIYF
v_call: TRBV28; j_call: TRBJ2-7; cdr3_aa: CASSSPRSSYEQHF
v_call: TRBV29-1; j_call: TRBJ1-2; cdr3_aa: CSVSTGPYGYTF
v_call: TRBV6-1; j_call: TRBJ2-2; cdr3_aa: CASSYRQNGELFF
v_call: TRBV10-1; j_call: TRBJ1-1; cdr3_aa: CASSESRTGRTEAFF
v_call: TRBV2; j_call: TRBJ1-1; cdr3_aa: CASSSFSEAFF
v_call: TRBV24-1; j_call: TRBJ1-2; cdr3_aa: CATSDLSGFGYTF
v_call: TRBV6-2/TRBV6-3; j_call: TRBJ2-1; cdr3_aa: CASSLKYNEQFF
v_call: TRBV7-8; j_call: TRBJ2-5; cdr3_aa: CASSPGGLAGMETQYF
v_call: TRBV11-2; j_call: TRBJ1-2; cdr3_aa: CASSPLDRTDYGYTF
v_call: TRBV10-3; j_call: TRBJ2-5; cdr3_aa: CAIRETGPSLETQYF
v_call: TRBV27; j_call: TRBJ2-5; cdr3_aa: CASSFTPQGGETQYF
v_call: TRBV5-5; j_call: TRBJ2-7; cdr3_aa: CASSLGGLAYEQYF
v_call: TRBV6-2/TRBV6-3; j_call: TRBJ2-7; cdr3_aa: CASSSRSYEQYF
v_call: TRBV7-2; j_call: TRBJ2-3; cdr3_aa: CASSPAYTFNGDTQYF
v_call: TRBV7-9; j_call: TRBJ2-2; cdr3_aa: CASSPSPTTGELFF
v_call: TRBV6-6; j_call: TRBJ1-6; cdr3_aa: CASSHPGRHSPLHF
v_call: TRBV19; j_call: TRBJ2-2; cdr3_aa: CASSISPGGTGELFF
v_call: TRBV7-8; j_call: TRBJ2-7; cdr3_aa: CASSYGDRGDEQYF
v_call: TRBV24-1; j_call: TRBJ2-3; cdr3_aa: CATSDSIGSTDTQYF
v_call: TRBV5-6; j_call: TRBJ2-7; cdr3_aa: CASSLGLRGGADCEQYF
v_call: TRBV6-2/TRBV6-3; j_call: TRBJ2-1; cdr3_aa: CASSYVVNNEQFF
v_call: TRBV13; j_call: TRBJ2-1; cdr3_aa: CASSPRAGVVNEQFF
v_call: TRBV3-1; j_call: TRBJ2-3; cdr3_aa: CASSPAPGTSGRDTQYF
v_call: TRBV29-1; j_call: TRBJ2-1; cdr3_aa: CSVEGWASGSSYNEQFF
v_call: TRBV7-9; j_call: TRBJ2-1; cdr3_aa: CASSPAGTGGNEQFF
v_call: TRBV5-6; j_call: TRBJ2-5; cdr3_aa: CASSESIQETQYF
v_call: TRBV2; j_call: -; cdr3_aa: CASSEAHRGVYEQYF
v_call: TRBV29-1; j_call: TRBJ2-7; cdr3_aa: CSVERQAHEQYF
v_call: TRBV2; j_call: TRBJ1-2; cdr3_aa: CASSDPRRVGGYTF
v_call: TRBV30; j_call: TRBJ2-1; cdr3_aa: CAGLRDYNEQFF
v_call: TRBV6-2/TRBV6-3; j_call: TRBJ2-7; cdr3_aa: CASKDRIYEPYF
v_call: TRBV7-6; j_call: TRBJ2-7; cdr3_aa: CASSTGLPQEQYF
v_call: TRBV6-4; j_call: TRBJ1-6; cdr3_aa: CASSDSTGGSPLHF
v_call: TRBV19; j_call: TRBJ2-7; cdr3_aa: CASSFSSGSSYEQYF
v_call: TRBV2; j_call: TRBJ2-2; cdr3_aa: CASSEGARSLNTGELFF
v_call: TRBV20-1; j_call: TRBJ2-5; cdr3_aa: CSAIGRTLGETQYF
v_call: TRBV11-2; j_call: TRBJ1-3; cdr3_aa: CASSQGSGWRNTIYF
v_call: TRBV11-3; j_call: TRBJ2-5; cdr3_aa: CASSLGVSGGLVGETQYF
v_call: TRBV7-3; j_call: TRBJ2-7; cdr3_aa: CASSLIAGLRDRSDEQYF
v_call: TRBV25-1; j_call: TRBJ2-5; cdr3_aa: CASHLDRGGQETQYF
v_call: TRBV19; j_call: TRBJ1-5; cdr3_aa: CASRRGRQGEFQPQHF
v_call: TRBV25-1; j_call: TRBJ2-2; cdr3_aa: CASSEFKGTGELFF
v_call: TRBV2; j_call: TRBJ1-2; cdr3_aa: CASSSQGGYGYTF
v_call: TRBV15; j_call: TRBJ1-4; cdr3_aa: CATSRDRGTNEKLFF
v_call: TRBV30; j_call: TRBJ2-3; cdr3_aa: CAFGTSGGRDTQYF
v_call: TRBV7-3; j_call: TRBJ2-2; cdr3_aa: CASSPAGPGELFF
v_call: TRBV11-2; j_call: TRBJ2-1; cdr3_aa: CASSPSLPTGMNEQFF
v_call: TRBV15; j_call: TRBJ2-5; cdr3_aa: CATSRELGRETQYF
v_call: TRBV14; j_call: TRBJ2-5; cdr3_aa: CASSLGWTVVPQETQYF
v_call: TRBV7-9; j_call: TRBJ2-7; cdr3_aa: CASSLETSSYEQYF
v_call: TRBV10-3; j_call: TRBJ1-1; cdr3_aa: CAISDPSGTQDTEAFF
v_call: TRBV29-1; j_call: TRBJ2-7; cdr3_aa: CSVGRGLAGVEQYF